Listed below are T cell receptor beta chains from one sample, sequenced in a study of OX40 agonist ivuxolimab in advanced cancers. Profiling relied on immunoSEQ multiplex PCR, and the TCRdb table lists in-frame clones only, not all of them. This sample has 40,000 to 55,000 clones, with 88% found just once. Sample: CD4+ or CD8+ T cells sorted from blood, taken in a trial of the OX40 agonist ivuxolimab. The receptor set was obtained from an adult with an advanced solid tumor such as melanoma, head and neck, liver or kidney cancer. Both conserved end residues are part of each CDR3. A D gene is named only where the DNA matches it firmly. Clone size, where shown, is once, few, many, or a class for clones that have expanded.

J gene: TRBJ2-1; D gene: TRBD2; clone size: NA; V gene: TRBV5-1; CDR3 DNA: TGCGCCAGCAGCCCGATTCTTGGACTAGCGGGCGGTGAGCAGTTCTTC; CDR3 protein: CASSPILGLAGGEQFF
J gene: TRBJ1-3; D gene: NA; clone size: NA; V gene: TRBV6-5; CDR3 DNA: TGTGCCAGCACCAACGGGGTGGACAGAGGAAACACCATATATTTT; CDR3 protein: CASTNGVDRGNTIYF
J gene: TRBJ1-2; D gene: TRBD1; clone size: NA; V gene: TRBV18; CDR3 DNA: TGTGCCAGCTCACCTGCGGACAGGGCCTATGGCTACACCTTC; CDR3 protein: CASSPADRAYGYTF
J gene: TRBJ2-5; D gene: TRBD1; clone size: NA; V gene: TRBV6-1; CDR3 DNA: TGTGCCAGCAGTACAGACAGGGGGGGGGAGACCCAGTACTTC; CDR3 protein: CASSTDRGGETQYF
J gene: TRBJ1-1; D gene: TRBD1; clone size: NA; V gene: TRBV28; CDR3 DNA: TGTGCCAGCAGTTTATGGGCGGCAGGGGGCCGGACTGAAGCTTTCTTT; CDR3 protein: CASSLWAAGGRTEAFF
J gene: TRBJ2-7; D gene: NA; clone size: NA; V gene: TRBV7-2; CDR3 DNA: TGTGCCAGCAGCTTAGATGGCAGGCCCTACGAGCAGTACTTC; CDR3 protein: CASSLDGRPYEQYF
J gene: TRBJ2-2; D gene: TRBD1; clone size: few; V gene: TRBV4-1; CDR3 DNA: TGCGCCAGCAGCCCACGACAGGGGGCCGGGGAGCTGTTTTTT; CDR3 protein: CASSPRQGAGELFF
J gene: TRBJ2-5; D gene: TRBD2; clone size: NA; V gene: TRBV5-6; CDR3 DNA: TGTGCCAGCAGCTTGGGACTAGCGGAGACCCAGTACTTC; CDR3 protein: CASSLGLAETQYF
J gene: TRBJ2-7; D gene: TRBD2; clone size: NA; V gene: TRBV7-2; CDR3 DNA: TGTGCCAGCAGCTTAGAGGCGGGGGGGCTTGAGCAGTACTTC; CDR3 protein: CASSLEAGGLEQYF
J gene: TRBJ2-2; D gene: TRBD2; clone size: NA; V gene: TRBV10-3; CDR3 DNA: TGTGCCATCAGTGAGGGCGGGGGGGCCGCCGGGGAGCTGTTTTTT; CDR3 protein: CAISEGGGAAGELFF
J gene: TRBJ2-3; D gene: NA; clone size: NA; V gene: TRBV14; CDR3 DNA: TGTGCCAGCAGCCAAGATTTGGGCAGCCTTAGCACAGATACGCAGTATTTT; CDR3 protein: CASSQDLGSLSTDTQYF
J gene: TRBJ2-7; D gene: TRBD1; clone size: NA; V gene: TRBV4-2; CDR3 DNA: TGTGCCAGCAGCCAAGCGGCCGGGACAGGGGTTCGCGAGCAGTACTTC; CDR3 protein: CASSQAAGTGVREQYF
J gene: TRBJ2-7; D gene: NA; clone size: NA; V gene: TRBV6-1; CDR3 DNA: TGTGCCAGCAGTGAATTACGGGACTGGTCCAGCTCCTACGAGCAGTACTTC; CDR3 protein: CASSELRDWSSSYEQYF
J gene: TRBJ1-5; D gene: NA; clone size: NA; V gene: TRBV30; CDR3 DNA: TGTGCCTGGAGTAAACAGGACAATCAGCCCCAGCATTTT; CDR3 protein: CAWSKQDNQPQHF
J gene: TRBJ1-2; D gene: NA; clone size: NA; V gene: TRBV6-1; CDR3 DNA: TGTGCCAGCACCGGAGGAGGTGGCGGCGAGGGCTACACCTTC; CDR3 protein: CASTGGGGGEGYTF
J gene: TRBJ2-1; D gene: NA; clone size: once; V gene: TRBV7-3; CDR3 DNA: TGTGCCAGCAGCTTAGAAGGAAATATCTACAATGAGCAGTTCTTC; CDR3 protein: CASSLEGNIYNEQFF
J gene: TRBJ1-5; D gene: NA; clone size: few; V gene: TRBV6-6; CDR3 DNA: TGTGCCAGCAGCCGCGACCCCAGCCAGCCCCAGCATTTT; CDR3 protein: CASSRDPSQPQHF
J gene: TRBJ2-3; D gene: NA; clone size: NA; V gene: TRBV7-3; CDR3 DNA: TGTGCCAGCAGCTCCGGACGGGTTGCGGATACGCAGTATTTT; CDR3 protein: CASSSGRVADTQYF
J gene: TRBJ1-1; D gene: NA; clone size: NA; V gene: TRBV7-9; CDR3 DNA: TGTGCCAGCAGAAGGGAGAACACTGAAGCTTTCTTT; CDR3 protein: CASRRENTEAFF
J gene: TRBJ2-7; D gene: TRBD1; clone size: NA; V gene: TRBV7-6; CDR3 DNA: TGTGCCAGCAGCTTAGGGGCCGGGACAGGGCAAGAGCAGTACTTC; CDR3 protein: CASSLGAGTGQEQYF
J gene: TRBJ1-2; D gene: NA; clone size: NA; V gene: TRBV5-4; CDR3 DNA: TGTGCCAGCAGCTTGTATCAGGGCTATGGCTACACCTTC; CDR3 protein: CASSLYQGYGYTF
J gene: TRBJ2-7; D gene: TRBD2; clone size: NA; V gene: TRBV2; CDR3 DNA: TGTGCCAGCAGTTGGACTAGTTACGAGCAGTACTTC; CDR3 protein: CASSWTSYEQYF
J gene: TRBJ2-7; D gene: TRBD2; clone size: NA; V gene: TRBV28; CDR3 DNA: TGTGCCAGCAGTCGACTAGCGGAGTCCTACGAGCAGTACTTC; CDR3 protein: CASSRLAESYEQYF
J gene: TRBJ2-5; D gene: TRBD2; clone size: NA; V gene: TRBV11-2; CDR3 DNA: TGTGCCAGCAGCGGACTAGCGGGAGTTTCAGAGACCCAGTACTTC; CDR3 protein: CASSGLAGVSETQYF
J gene: TRBJ2-6; D gene: TRBD2; clone size: NA; V gene: TRBV7-3; CDR3 DNA: TGTGCCAGCAGTAACCAAGGGACTAGCGGGATCTCTGGGGCCAACGTCCTGACTTTC; CDR3 protein: CASSNQGTSGISGANVLTF
J gene: TRBJ2-7; D gene: NA; clone size: medium-sized; V gene: TRBV6-1; CDR3 DNA: TGTGCCAGCAGTCTGGGGTCCGGGGAGCAGTACTTC; CDR3 protein: CASSLGSGEQYF
J gene: TRBJ1-1; D gene: NA; clone size: NA; V gene: TRBV4-1; CDR3 DNA: TGCGCCAGCAGCCTTATCAGGGATTCTCCTGAAGCTTTCTTT; CDR3 protein: CASSLIRDSPEAFF
J gene: TRBJ1-2; D gene: NA; clone size: NA; V gene: TRBV7-2; CDR3 DNA: TGTGCCAGCAGCTTACAGACGAGTGGCTACACCTTC; CDR3 protein: CASSLQTSGYTF
J gene: TRBJ2-7; D gene: NA; clone size: NA; V gene: TRBV7-9; CDR3 DNA: TGTGCCAGCAGCTTGGCCATAAGGGGAACGTACGAGCAGTACTTC; CDR3 protein: CASSLAIRGTYEQYF
J gene: TRBJ2-1; D gene: NA; clone size: NA; V gene: TRBV30; CDR3 DNA: TGTGCCTGGAGTGTCCTGTCCGGGTACAATGAGCAGTTCTTC; CDR3 protein: CAWSVLSGYNEQFF
J gene: TRBJ1-6; D gene: NA; clone size: NA; V gene: TRBV27; CDR3 DNA: TGTGCCAGCAGTTTCGGGGCGAATTCACCCCTCCACTTT; CDR3 protein: CASSFGANSPLHF
J gene: TRBJ2-2; D gene: TRBD2; clone size: NA; V gene: TRBV5-1; CDR3 DNA: TGCGCCAGCAGCTGGGGACTAGCGGGAGTCGCCGGGGAGCTGTTTTTT; CDR3 protein: CASSWGLAGVAGELFF
J gene: TRBJ2-7; D gene: TRBD2; clone size: NA; V gene: TRBV28; CDR3 DNA: TGTGCCAGCAGTTTATCCCCGCGGGGGGGGTACGAGCAGTACTTC; CDR3 protein: CASSLSPRGGYEQYF
J gene: TRBJ2-7; D gene: TRBD1; clone size: NA; V gene: TRBV18; CDR3 DNA: TGTGCCAGCTCACCAGGCCCGGGACAGGGCTATTACGAGCAGTACTTC; CDR3 protein: CASSPGPGQGYYEQYF
J gene: TRBJ2-2; D gene: NA; clone size: NA; V gene: TRBV19; CDR3 DNA: TGTGCCAGTAGTCCCAACCCCGGGGAGCTGTTTTTT; CDR3 protein: CASSPNPGELFF
J gene: TRBJ2-2; D gene: NA; clone size: NA; V gene: TRBV19; CDR3 DNA: TGTGCCAGTAGTATAGTCACCGGGGAGCTGTTTTTT; CDR3 protein: CASSIVTGELFF
J gene: TRBJ2-7; D gene: NA; clone size: NA; V gene: TRBV28; CDR3 DNA: TGTGCCAGCGACGTCGGCGCGGGCGGAGAGCAGTACTTC; CDR3 protein: CASDVGAGGEQYF
J gene: TRBJ2-5; D gene: NA; clone size: once; V gene: TRBV18; CDR3 DNA: TGTGCCAGCTCCTCGTACCAAGAGACCCAGTACTTC; CDR3 protein: CASSSYQETQYF
J gene: TRBJ2-1; D gene: TRBD1; clone size: NA; V gene: TRBV6-5; CDR3 DNA: TGTGCCAGCAGTACCGACAGGGGGCGCGACAATGAGCAGTTCTTC; CDR3 protein: CASSTDRGRDNEQFF
J gene: TRBJ2-1; D gene: TRBD2; clone size: NA; V gene: TRBV28; CDR3 DNA: TGTGCCAGCAGTCAGCTGACTAGCCAGTTCTTC; CDR3 protein: CASSQLTSQFF
J gene: TRBJ2-5; D gene: NA; clone size: NA; V gene: TRBV4-1; CDR3 DNA: TGCGCCAGCAGCCAATCAACGGCGATCGAGACCCAGTACTTC; CDR3 protein: CASSQSTAIETQYF
J gene: TRBJ1-6; D gene: TRBD1; clone size: NA; V gene: TRBV19; CDR3 DNA: TGTGCCAGTAGTATAGATCGGACAGGGTATTCACCCCTCCACTTT; CDR3 protein: CASSIDRTGYSPLHF
J gene: TRBJ2-1; D gene: TRBD2; clone size: NA; V gene: TRBV7-2; CDR3 DNA: TGTGCCAGCAGCTCTAGCGGGACCTGGTACAATGAGCAGTTCTTC; CDR3 protein: CASSSSGTWYNEQFF
J gene: TRBJ1-2; D gene: NA; clone size: NA; V gene: TRBV7-9; CDR3 DNA: TGTGCCAGCAGCGTTAGCGGTCCGGACTGGTACAATGGCTACACCTTC; CDR3 protein: CASSVSGPDWYNGYTF
J gene: TRBJ2-7; D gene: TRBD1; clone size: NA; V gene: TRBV27; CDR3 DNA: TGTGCCAGCACCCCGGGACAGGGGACCTACGAGCAGTACTTC; CDR3 protein: CASTPGQGTYEQYF
J gene: TRBJ1-1; D gene: TRBD1; clone size: NA; V gene: TRBV7-9; CDR3 DNA: TGTGCCAGCAGTGGACAGGGGGGGATGAACACTGAAGCTTTCTTT; CDR3 protein: CASSGQGGMNTEAFF